Following are 20 T cell receptor beta chains from one sample sequenced in a study of cytomegalovirus exposure and HLA in healthy donors. PCR involved 60 Vbeta and 13 Jbeta primers. The protocol was immunoSEQ multiplex PCR, while the TCRdb copy is restricted to in-frame clones and leaves out a portion. Of roughly 110,000 clones in the sample, 77% were seen once. The sample was PBMCs. Source of these receptors: a male donor in good health and CMV-seronegative.

The chain carries TRBV21-1 and TRBJ2-7; the DNA was not compared with TRBD2, the D call given in the table. TRBV21-1 corresponds to a pseudogene. The CDR3 has 13 amino acids. CDR3 in amino acids: CASGGGRSYEQYF. CDR3 in DNA: TGTGCCAGCGGGGGGGGCCGCTCCTACGAGCAGTACTTC.

V usage is TRBV29-1 and J usage is TRBJ1-2; D call uncertain. The germline V gene has CDR1 SQVTM and CDR2 ANQGSEA. V was trimmed by 5 bases and J by 3 bases, leaving 4 bases between them. This CDR3 spans 10 amino acids. CDR3 coding DNA: TGCAGCGTTCTCGACTATGGCTACACCTTC. This encodes CSVLDYGYTF.

The chain employs TRBV19 and TRBJ1-4, with TRBD1 as a possible D gene (5 bases). V gave up 5 bases and J gave up 0 bases, with 7 bases separating them. Looked up from germline, CDR1 is LNHDA and CDR2 is SQIVND (reference sequence). The CDR3 has 14 amino acids. The CDR3 is CASSWGATNEKLFF. For the CDR3, the DNA is TGTGCCAGTAGTTGGGGGGCAACTAATGAAAAACTGTTTTTT.

The rearrangement links TRBV27 to TRBJ2-4, with 8 bases identical to TRBD1. CDR3 length: 16 amino acids. The junction had 7 bases not matched to a gene; V was cut back by 0 bases and J by 6 bases. Germline V gene sequence: CDR1 MNHEY, CDR2 SMNVEV (reference sequence). CDR3 region: CASSLSRGRGPNIQYF. The DNA for the CDR3 is TGTGCCAGCAGTTTATCAAGGGGCAGGGGGCCAAACATTCAGTACTTC.

To note about this clone: An end of the junction differs from the germline gene, which may be a read error. This sequence joins TRBV13 and TRBJ2-1; D possibly matches TRBD1 or TRBD2 (5 bases each). The CDR3 consists of 15 residues. CDR1 and CDR2 (germline): PRHDT, FYEKMQ (reference sequence). Here the CDR3 DNA reads TGTGCCAGCAGCGTAGGGGCCCTGAGGGACAATGAGCAGTTCTTC. Its translation: CASSVGALRDNEQFF.

This chain connects TRBV30 to TRBJ2-5; 9 bases fit TRBD1. There are 15 residues in the CDR3. Germline CDR1 and CDR2: GTSNPN and SVGIG (reference sequence). J gave up 2 bases and V 5 bases, and 9 bases lay outside the gene matches. The CDR3 loop reads CAWSAGTGTQETQYF. CDR3 DNA sequence: TGTGCCTGGTCTGCCGGGACAGGGACTCAAGAGACCCAGTACTTC. The variable domain in full, with the rest retrieved from reference TRBV30 and TRBJ2-5, is SQTIHQWPATLVQPVGSPLSLECTVEGTSNPNLYWYRQAAGRGLQLLFYSVGIGQISSEVPQNLSASRPQDRQFILSSKKLLLSDSGFYLCAWSAGTGTQETQYFGPGTRLLVL.

This chain connects TRBV28 to TRBJ1-2, with a possible D match to TRBD1 (6 bases). The germline V and J ends were trimmed by 4 bases and 5 bases, with 11 bases remaining between them. CDR1 and CDR2 (germline): MDHEN, SYDVKM. CDR3 length: 13 residues. In DNA form, the CDR3 reads TGTGCCAGCAGTTGGGTACAGGGATATGGCTACACCTTC. This encodes CASSWVQGYGYTF.

In DNA form, the CDR3 reads TGCAGTGCTACCGACATAAAGGGCTACACCTTC. Its translation is CSATDIKGYTF. The chain uses TRBV20-1 and TRBJ1-2; D not certain. Germline CDR1 and CDR2: DFQATT and SNEGSKA (reference sequence). V shed 4 bases and J shed 8 bases, with 11 bases lying between them. The CDR3 extends over 11 amino acids.

This clone was seen more than once but under ten times. The chain has TRBV5-1 and TRBJ1-1; tentative D call: TRBD1 (6 bases). CDR1 and CDR2 (germline): SGHRS, YFSETQ. The CDR3 loop spans 14 amino acids. V shed 4 bases and J shed 4 bases, with 14 bases lying between them. CDR3 nucleotide sequence: TGCGCCAGCAGCCTACAGGGTGGGGGCACTGAAGCTTTCTTT. This sequence encodes CASSLQGGGTEAFF.

J is TRBJ1-4 and V is TRBV27; no reliable D call. Deletions cut 6 bases from V and 2 bases from J, with 16 bases between. CDR1 and CDR2 (germline): MNHEY, SMNVEV (reference sequence). The CDR3 extends over 16 amino acids. This chain's CDR3 is CASSSTGRMTNEKLFF. Written as DNA, the CDR3 is TGTGCCAGCAGCTCGACCGGGAGGATGACTAATGAAAAACTGTTTTTT.

This chain connects TRBV6-6 to TRBJ2-7, with 7 bases aligning to TRBD2. The CDR3 has 16 residues. The ends lost 6 bases at V and 4 bases at J; junction bases unmatched: 15. The germline V gene encodes CDR1 MNHNY and CDR2 SVGAGI (reference sequence). The CDR3 region is CASSQPGGEYGYEQYF. DNA of the CDR3: TGTGCCAGCAGCCAACCGGGAGGAGAGTATGGGTACGAGCAGTACTTC.

This chain links TRBV11-3 with TRBJ2-2, with 9 positions matching TRBD1. The germline gives CDR1 SGHNT, CDR2 YENEEA. There are 15 residues in the CDR3. V trimming: 4 bases; J trimming: 6 bases; junction bases outside the gene matches: 6. CDR3 residues: CASSSRTGAAGELFF. Here the CDR3 DNA reads TGTGCCAGCAGCTCCCGGACAGGGGCGGCCGGGGAGCTGTTTTTT. The full variable domain, rest sourced from reference TRBV11-3 and TRBJ2-2, is EAGVVQSPRYKIIEKKQPVAFWCNPISGHNTLYWYLQNLGQGPELLIRYENEEAVDDSQLPKDRFSAERLKGVDSTLKIQPAELGDSAVYLCASSSRTGAAGELFFGEGSRLTVL.

V is TRBV11-2 and J is TRBJ2-1; no firm D call. V lost 0 bases and J 7 bases, leaving 7 bases between the germline ends. CDR3 length: 13 residues. The V gene's germline CDR1 is SGHAT and CDR2 FQNNGV. The CDR3 protein is CASSLDPLNEQFF. The CDR3 DNA sequence: TGTGCCAGCAGCTTAGATCCGTTGAATGAGCAGTTCTTC.

This clone was detected only a few times. The chain carries TRBV19 and TRBJ2-6; D is undetermined. The germline V gene encodes CDR1 LNHDA and CDR2 SQIVND (reference sequence). This CDR3 contains 12 residues. Deletions cut 10 bases from V and 0 bases from J, with 4 bases between. DNA for the CDR3: TGTGCCACCAACTCTGGGGCCAACGTCCTGACTTTC. It specifies CATNSGANVLTF.

The J gene is TRBJ2-6, the V gene TRBV7-9; 8 nucleotides match TRBD1. The ends lost 5 bases at V and 0 bases at J; junction bases unmatched: 12. The CDR3 is made up of 19 amino acids. CDR1 is SEHNR and CDR2 is FQNEAQ in the germline V gene (reference sequence). The CDR3 protein is CASSGPGQVIPSGANVLTF. CDR3 DNA: TGTGCCAGCAGCGGGCCGGGACAGGTAATTCCCTCTGGGGCCAACGTCCTGACTTTC.

The count of this clone is one. The J gene is TRBJ2-5, the V gene TRBV10-1; tentative D call: TRBD1 (6 bases). This CDR3 region has 14 residues. CDR1 is WNHNN, CDR2 SYGVQD, per germline (reference sequence). V shed 3 bases and J shed 2 bases, with 10 bases lying between them. Here the CDR3 reads CASSDRTEQETQYF. CDR3 DNA sequence: TGCGCCAGCAGTGATAGGACAGAGCAAGAGACCCAGTACTTC.

This clone was picked up one time. This chain links TRBV7-9 with TRBJ2-1, with D unresolved. Trimming left V 1 base short and J 10 bases short, with 8 bases between. The V gene's germline CDR1 is SEHNR and CDR2 FQNEAQ (reference sequence). CDR3 length equals 12 residues. CDR3 protein: CASSLGQVEQFF. Written as DNA, the CDR3 is TGTGCCAGCAGCTTAGGACAAGTAGAGCAGTTCTTC.

A single count supports this clone. The chain joins TRBV27 to TRBJ1-6, with D tentatively TRBD1 (5 bases). Germline assignment: CDR1 MNHEY and CDR2 SMNVEV (reference sequence). There are 14 residues in the CDR3. Trimming removed 3 bases from V and 9 bases from J, with 12 bases in between. CDR3 nucleotides: TGTGCCAGCAGTTTGGGGGGAAGGAGTTCACCCCTCCACTTT. It specifies CASSLGGRSSPLHF.

The chain's CDR3 is CASRKTLRQTGDTEAFF. The CDR3, as DNA: TGTGCCAGCAGAAAAACCCTGCGGCAAACCGGAGACACTGAAGCTTTCTTT. The V gene is TRBV27, the J gene TRBJ1-1; D is unclear. The CDR3 has 17 residues. Trimming shortened V by 6 bases and J by 3 bases, and 23 bases separated the two germline ends. Germline values: CDR1 MNHEY, CDR2 SMNVEV (reference sequence).

This clone has a handful of counts. The rearrangement links TRBV7-9 to TRBJ2-2, with D tentatively TRBD1 (6 bases). This CDR3 region has 14 residues. CDR1 SEHNR and CDR2 FQNEAQ come from the germline V gene (reference sequence). V was clipped by 6 bases and J by 6 bases, with 14 bases between them. The CDR3 DNA follows: TGTGCCAGCAGTCTTGCAGGGGTTTCCGGGGAGCTGTTTTTT. Amino acids: CASSLAGVSGELFF.